Listed below are T cell receptor beta chains from one sample, sequenced in a study of CD8 T cells in ankylosing spondylitis. TCRdb re-called the 5' RACE reads through MiXCR, storing one row per CDR3 protein. The table includes roughly 230,000 distinct CDR3 sequences, 15% to 20% detected once. The sample consisted of blood, either unsorted or a sorted T cell fraction (not recorded which). Every receptor here comes from a male donor with ankylosing spondylitis or in good health (not recorded which). Each CDR3 is given with its conserved first and last residue. The D gene is left open where the match is weak. Some rows mark clone size as missing; the rest say once, few, many or name a class of expanded clone.

v_call	j_call	clone_size	d_call	cdr3_aa	cdr3_nt
TRBV29-1	TRBJ2-7	-	-	CSVTGFSYEQYF	TGCAGCGTTACAGGTTTCTCCTACGAGCAGTACTTC
TRBV6-5	TRBJ2-7	-	-	CASSYVAVGEQYF	TGTGCCAGCAGTTACGTAGCCGTGGGTGAGCAGTACTTC
TRBV13	TRBJ1-6	few	TRBD1	CASSVDRGVWPLHF	TGTGCCAGCAGCGTCGACAGGGGGGTTTGGCCCCTCCACTTT
TRBV7-8	TRBJ2-1	-	TRBD2	CASSSSLSGNVYNEQFF	TGTGCCAGCAGCTCGAGTCTTAGCGGGAACGTGTACAATGAGCAGTTCTTC
TRBV4-1	TRBJ1-1	few	TRBD1	CASSQPLTGQGYTEAFF	TGCGCCAGCAGCCAACCGCTGACGGGACAGGGGTACACTGAAGCTTTCTTT
TRBV7-8	TRBJ2-3	few	TRBD2	CASSTGTSLSYTQYF	TGTGCCAGCAGCACCGGGACTAGCTTGTCGTATACGCAGTATTTT
TRBV20-1	TRBJ2-5	-	TRBD2	CSARLTSPERETQYF	TGCAGTGCTAGATTGACTAGCCCCGAACGGGAGACCCAGTACTTC
TRBV12-3/TRBV12-4	TRBJ2-1	many	TRBD2	CASSLAPGGNEQFF	TGTGCCAGCAGTTTAGCGCCGGGAGGGAATGAGCAGTTCTTC
TRBV5-6	TRBJ2-1	few	TRBD2	CASMVAGAVWYEQFF	TGTGCCAGCATGGTAGCGGGAGCCGTGTGGTATGAGCAGTTCTTC
TRBV4-2	TRBJ2-1	-	-	CASSPTLGSNEQFF	TGTGCCAGCAGCCCGACTCTAGGATCCAATGAGCAGTTCTTC
TRBV7-9	TRBJ1-6	many	TRBD1	CASSPTGDNSPLHF	TGTGCCAGCAGTCCCACAGGGGATAATTCACCCCTCCACTTT
TRBV4-1	TRBJ2-3	-	-	CASSQDSIGAASADTQYF	TGCGCCAGCAGCCAAGATAGTATCGGCGCGGCTAGCGCGGATACGCAGTATTTT
TRBV10-3	TRBJ2-7	-	TRBD2	CAISDSGRASGQYF	TGTGCCATCAGTGATAGCGGGAGGGCGTCCGGGCAGTACTTC
TRBV5-1	TRBJ1-2	-	-	CASSLDGPYGYTF	TGCGCCAGCAGCTTGGACGGGCCCTATGGCTACACCTTC
TRBV2	TRBJ1-5	-	TRBD1	CASRLGTGNSNQPQHF	TGTGCCAGCAGATTAGGGACAGGCAATAGCAATCAGCCCCAGCATTTT
TRBV9	TRBJ1-1	-	-	CASSGRDAGFRSTEAFF	TGTGCCAGCAGCGGGAGGGACGCAGGCTTTAGGTCCACTGAAGCTTTCTTT
TRBV6-4	TRBJ1-1	-	TRBD1	CASRGRTGTNTEAFF	TGTGCCAGCAGGGGCCGGACAGGGACCAACACTGAAGCTTTCTTT
TRBV12-3/TRBV12-4	TRBJ2-1	-	-	CASVPGTVYNEQFF	TGTGCCAGCGTCCCGGGCACGGTGTACAATGAGCAGTTCTTC
TRBV12-3/TRBV12-4	TRBJ2-3	-	-	CASRPDPIADTQYF	TGTGCCAGCAGACCCGACCCTATTGCAGATACGCAGTATTTT
TRBV9	TRBJ2-7	few	-	CASAQGSGYEQYF	TGTGCCAGCGCACAGGGTTCTGGCTACGAGCAGTACTTC
TRBV20-1	TRBJ2-1	-	TRBD2	CSARGSGGGYNEQFF	TGCAGTGCTAGAGGGTCCGGGGGGGGCTACAATGAGCAGTTCTTC
TRBV29-1	TRBJ1-2	many	-	CSVEGDSYGYTF	TGCAGCGTTGAGGGAGACTCCTATGGCTACACCTTC
TRBV25-1	TRBJ1-5	few	-	CASSGRDESNQPQHF	TGTGCCAGCAGTGGGAGGGATGAAAGCAATCAGCCCCAGCATTTT
TRBV4-1	TRBJ2-3	few	-	CASSQDPFPRGAVGTDTQYF	TGCGCCAGCAGCCAAGATCCCTTCCCACGAGGAGCGGTGGGGACAGATACGCAGTATTTT
TRBV20-1	TRBJ2-1	-	TRBD2	CSARILAGDRNEQFF	TGCAGTGCTAGGATTCTAGCGGGAGATAGGAATGAGCAGTTCTTC
TRBV5-1	TRBJ1-4	many	-	CASSLGVYRKGNEKLFF	TGCGCCAGCAGCTTGGGGGTTTATCGCAAGGGTAATGAAAAACTGTTTTTT
TRBV6-5	TRBJ2-5	-	TRBD2	CASSYLGLAGIETQYF	TGTGCCAGCAGTTATCTGGGACTAGCGGGAATAGAGACCCAGTACTTC
TRBV24-1	TRBJ2-1	-	-	CATSDRAGYNEQFF	TGTGCCACCAGTGACAGGGCGGGTTACAATGAGCAGTTCTTC
TRBV7-8	TRBJ2-5	few	TRBD2	CASSLVSGTSGPAGTQYF	TGTGCCAGCAGCTTAGTCTCCGGGACTAGCGGCCCGGCGGGGACCCAGTACTTC
TRBV10-2	TRBJ1-2	-	TRBD1	CASSEGTGPFYGYTF	TGCGCCAGCAGTGAGGGGACAGGCCCTTTCTATGGCTACACCTTC
TRBV5-1	TRBJ1-4	-	-	CASSPSTATNEKLFF	TGCGCCAGCAGCCCTTCGACAGCAACTAATGAAAAACTGTTTTTT
TRBV5-6	TRBJ1-1	-	-	CASSLDGLGTSMNTEAFF	TGTGCCAGCAGCTTGGATGGGTTAGGGACGTCAATGAACACTGAAGCTTTCTTT
TRBV4-2	TRBJ1-5	many	-	CASSQDVTGGNQPQHF	TGTGCCAGCAGCCAAGATGTAACGGGGGGCAATCAGCCCCAGCATTTT
TRBV28	TRBJ1-6	-	-	CASSTTAPNSPLHF	TGTGCCAGCAGTACGACAGCGCCGAATTCACCCCTCCACTTT
TRBV7-9	TRBJ1-4	-	-	CASSSRAIATNEKLFF	TGTGCCAGCAGCTCCAGGGCAATTGCAACTAATGAAAAACTGTTTTTT
TRBV5-1	TRBJ2-1	few	-	CASSLVGGDYNEQFF	TGCGCCAGCAGCTTAGTTGGCGGAGACTACAATGAGCAGTTCTTC
TRBV4-1	TRBJ2-7	many	-	CASSQVDSTYEQYF	TGCGCCAGCAGCCAAGTGGACAGCACCTACGAGCAGTACTTC
TRBV5-1	TRBJ1-1	many	-	CASSSGRENTEAFF	TGCGCCAGCAGCTCGGGACGGGAGAACACTGAAGCTTTCTTT
TRBV15	TRBJ2-3	-	-	CATSSPGSSTDTQYF	TGTGCCACCAGCAGTCCTGGGTCTAGCACAGATACGCAGTATTTT
TRBV27	TRBJ2-1	many	TRBD2	CATALAGGTSYNEQFF	TGTGCCACAGCCTTAGCGGGAGGAACCTCCTACAATGAGCAGTTCTTC